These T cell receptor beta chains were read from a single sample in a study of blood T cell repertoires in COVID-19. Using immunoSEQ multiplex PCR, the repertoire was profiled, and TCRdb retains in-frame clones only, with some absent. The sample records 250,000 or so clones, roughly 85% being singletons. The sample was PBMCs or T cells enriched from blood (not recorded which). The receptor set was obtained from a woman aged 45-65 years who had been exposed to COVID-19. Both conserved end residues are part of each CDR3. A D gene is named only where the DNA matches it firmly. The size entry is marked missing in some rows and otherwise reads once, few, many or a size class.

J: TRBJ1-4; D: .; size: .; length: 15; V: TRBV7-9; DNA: TGTGCCAGCAGCTCCCTCCCCGGGGGTAATGAAAAACTGTTTTTT; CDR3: CASSSLPGGNEKLFF
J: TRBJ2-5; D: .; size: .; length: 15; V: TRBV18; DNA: TGTGCCAGCTCACGGGCTGGCGACCCGCTAGAGACCCAGTACTTC; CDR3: CASSRAGDPLETQYF
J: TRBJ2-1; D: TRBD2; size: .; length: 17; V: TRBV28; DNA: TGTGCCAGCAGTTCGACTAGGCGGGGGGTCTCCTACAATGAGCAGTTCTTC; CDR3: CASSSTRRGVSYNEQFF
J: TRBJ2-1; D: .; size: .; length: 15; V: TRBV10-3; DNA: TGTGCCATCAGAGGACAGTCAAGCTCCTACAATGAGCAGTTCTTC; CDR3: CAIRGQSSSYNEQFF
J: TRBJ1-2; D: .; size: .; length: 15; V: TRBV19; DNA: TGTGCCAGCCGGGAGGCAGGGTGTTGGGATTATGGCTACACCTTC; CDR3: CASREAGCWDYGYTF
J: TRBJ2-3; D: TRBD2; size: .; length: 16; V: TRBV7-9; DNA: TGTGCCAGCAGCTCAGACATAGCGGGGCCCGGCGATACGCAGTATTTT; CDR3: CASSSDIAGPGDTQYF
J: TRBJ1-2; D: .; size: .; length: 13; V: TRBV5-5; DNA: TGTGCCAGCAGCCTCAGGGGTTGGGATGGCTACACCTTC; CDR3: CASSLRGWDGYTF
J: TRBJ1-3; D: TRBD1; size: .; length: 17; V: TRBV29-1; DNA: TGCAGCGCCGGATTGATGACAGGGGGCCCCTCTGGAAACACCATATATTTT; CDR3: CSAGLMTGGPSGNTIYF
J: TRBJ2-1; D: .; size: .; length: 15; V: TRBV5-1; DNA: TGCGCCAGCAGCTTGGCTGGGGCCTCCTACAATGAGCAGTTCTTC; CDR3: CASSLAGASYNEQFF
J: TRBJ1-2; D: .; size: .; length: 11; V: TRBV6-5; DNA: TGTGCCAGCAGCCAGGGCAAGGGCTACACCTTC; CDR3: CASSQGKGYTF
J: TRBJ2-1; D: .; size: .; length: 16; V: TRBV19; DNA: TGTGCCAGTAGTATAGATCTCGGACAGTCCTACAATGAGCAGTTCTTC; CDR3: CASSIDLGQSYNEQFF
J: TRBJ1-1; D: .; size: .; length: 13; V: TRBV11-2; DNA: TGTGCCAGCAGCCTCAGGGTGAACACTGAAGCTTTCTTT; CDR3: CASSLRVNTEAFF
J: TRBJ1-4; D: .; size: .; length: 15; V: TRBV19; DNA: TGTGCCAGTAGTATAGGCCGGGGGAGGATTGAAAAACTGTTTTTT; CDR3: CASSIGRGRIEKLFF
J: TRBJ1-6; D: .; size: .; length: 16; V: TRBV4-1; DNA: TGCGCCAGCAGCTCCCGACAGGCTGCCATAGGTTCACCCCTCCACTTT; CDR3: CASSSRQAAIGSPLHF
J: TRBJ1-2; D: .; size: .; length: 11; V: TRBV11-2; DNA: TGTGCCAGCAGCCGTACGAGGAGCTACACCTTC; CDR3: CASSRTRSYTF
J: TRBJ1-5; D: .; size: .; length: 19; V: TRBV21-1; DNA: TGTGCCAGCAGCAAAGCCACCCGTACCTACAGGGAGTTAAATCAGCCCCAGCATTTT; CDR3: CASSKATRTYRELNQPQHF
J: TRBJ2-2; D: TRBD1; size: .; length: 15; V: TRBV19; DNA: TGTGCCAGTAGTGTTGGGACAGGGGGCCGAGGGGAGCTGTTTTTT; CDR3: CASSVGTGGRGELFF
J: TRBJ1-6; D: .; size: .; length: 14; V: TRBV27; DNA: TGTGCCAGCAGGTCCCGGGACATTCGGTCACCCCTCCACTTT; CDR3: CASRSRDIRSPLHF
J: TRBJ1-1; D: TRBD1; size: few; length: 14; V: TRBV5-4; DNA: TGTGCCAGCAGCTTAAGGGGGCGAAACACTGAAGCTTTCTTT; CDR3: CASSLRGRNTEAFF
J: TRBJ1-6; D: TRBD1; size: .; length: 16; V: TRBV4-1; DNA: TGCGCCAGCAGCCTTACGACAGGGGGGGTTAATTCACCCCTCCACTTT; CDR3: CASSLTTGGVNSPLHF
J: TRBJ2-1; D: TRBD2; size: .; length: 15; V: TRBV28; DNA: TGTGCCAGCAGTGCCCCTGGGGGGGTCCACAATGAGCAGTTCTTC; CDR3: CASSAPGGVHNEQFF
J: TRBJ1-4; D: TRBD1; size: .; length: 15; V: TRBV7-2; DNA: TGTGCCAGCAGTCTTGGACAGGGGCGGGATGAAAAACTGTTTTTT; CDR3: CASSLGQGRDEKLFF
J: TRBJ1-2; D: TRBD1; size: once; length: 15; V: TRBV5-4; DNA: TGTGCCAGCAGCTACGGGACAGGGGTGAACTATGGCTACACCTTC; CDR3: CASSYGTGVNYGYTF
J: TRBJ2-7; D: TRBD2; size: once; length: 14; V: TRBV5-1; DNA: TGCGCCAGCAGCTTGGGACTAGCTGGCGACGAGCAGTACTTC; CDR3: CASSLGLAGDEQYF
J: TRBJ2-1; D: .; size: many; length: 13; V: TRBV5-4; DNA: TGTGCCAGCAGCTTGGTACTAGCCTATGAGCAGTTCTTC; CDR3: CASSLVLAYEQFF
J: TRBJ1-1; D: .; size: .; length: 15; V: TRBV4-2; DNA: TGTGCCAGCAGCCAAGATCTACAGAGGAACACTGAAGCTTTCTTT; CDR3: CASSQDLQRNTEAFF
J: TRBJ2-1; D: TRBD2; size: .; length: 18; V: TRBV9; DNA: TGTGCCAGCAGCGTAGGCCTGCTAGCGGGGGGGTTTGAGGATGAGCAGTTCTTC; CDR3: CASSVGLLAGGFEDEQFF
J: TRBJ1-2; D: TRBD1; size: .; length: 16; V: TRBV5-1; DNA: TGCGCCAGCAGCACCGGGACAGGGGTCCTTAACTATGGCTACACCTTC; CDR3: CASSTGTGVLNYGYTF
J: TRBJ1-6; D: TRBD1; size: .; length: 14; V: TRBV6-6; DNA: TGTGCCAGCAGTCCCGGGACAGGGAAATCACCCCTCCACTTT; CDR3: CASSPGTGKSPLHF
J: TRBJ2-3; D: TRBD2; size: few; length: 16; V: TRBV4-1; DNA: TGCGCCAGCAGCCAAGAACTAGCGGGGGGCACAGATACGCAGTATTTT; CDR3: CASSQELAGGTDTQYF
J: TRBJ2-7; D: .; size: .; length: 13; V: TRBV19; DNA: TGTGCCAGTAGTCTTCAGCGAACCTACGAGCAGTACTTC; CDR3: CASSLQRTYEQYF
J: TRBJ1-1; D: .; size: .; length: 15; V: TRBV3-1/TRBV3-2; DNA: TGTGCCAGCAGCCGTACCGGGACGGGGGGCCTTGAAGCTTTCTTT; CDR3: CASSRTGTGGLEAFF
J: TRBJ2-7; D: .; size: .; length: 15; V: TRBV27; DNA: TGTGCCAGCAGTAAACTCAGTGAGGCGTCCTACGAGCAGTACTTC; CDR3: CASSKLSEASYEQYF
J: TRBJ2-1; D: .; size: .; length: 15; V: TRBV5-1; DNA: TGCGCCAGCAGCTTCACAGGTAGCTCCTACAATGAGCAGTTCTTC; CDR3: CASSFTGSSYNEQFF
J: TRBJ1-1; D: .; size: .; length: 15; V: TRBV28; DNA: TGTGCCAGCAGTCCCTGGACATTAAGGATCACTGAAGCTTTCTTT; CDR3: CASSPWTLRITEAFF
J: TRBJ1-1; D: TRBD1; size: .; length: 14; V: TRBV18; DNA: TGTGCCAGCTCACTGGGACAGGGGAACACTGAAGCTTTCTTT; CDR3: CASSLGQGNTEAFF
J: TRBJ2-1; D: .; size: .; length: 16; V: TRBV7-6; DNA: TGTGCCAGCAGCTTGGGTAGAGGGGGGGCATTTAATGAGCAGTTCTTC; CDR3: CASSLGRGGAFNEQFF
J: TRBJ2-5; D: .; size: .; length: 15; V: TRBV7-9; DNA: TGTGCCAGCGCCATAATCGGCCAGGGCGGAGAGACCCAGTACTTC; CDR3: CASAIIGQGGETQYF
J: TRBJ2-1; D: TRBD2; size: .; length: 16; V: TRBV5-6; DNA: TGTGCCAGCAGCGCCTCGGAGCGGGGCATTTACAATGAGCAGTTCTTC; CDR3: CASSASERGIYNEQFF
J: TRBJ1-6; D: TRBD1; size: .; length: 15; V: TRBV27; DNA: TGTGCCAGCAGTTTCGGGACAGGGAACTATTCACCCCTCCACTTT; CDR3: CASSFGTGNYSPLHF
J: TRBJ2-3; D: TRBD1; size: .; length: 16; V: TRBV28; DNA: TGTGCCAGCAGTTCTCGGACAGGGGTCTGGACAGATACGCAGTATTTT; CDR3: CASSSRTGVWTDTQYF
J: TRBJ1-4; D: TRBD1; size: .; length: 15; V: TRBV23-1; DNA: TGCGCCAGCGAGCCGCTCGGGACAGATAATGAAAAACTGTTTTTT; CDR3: CASEPLGTDNEKLFF